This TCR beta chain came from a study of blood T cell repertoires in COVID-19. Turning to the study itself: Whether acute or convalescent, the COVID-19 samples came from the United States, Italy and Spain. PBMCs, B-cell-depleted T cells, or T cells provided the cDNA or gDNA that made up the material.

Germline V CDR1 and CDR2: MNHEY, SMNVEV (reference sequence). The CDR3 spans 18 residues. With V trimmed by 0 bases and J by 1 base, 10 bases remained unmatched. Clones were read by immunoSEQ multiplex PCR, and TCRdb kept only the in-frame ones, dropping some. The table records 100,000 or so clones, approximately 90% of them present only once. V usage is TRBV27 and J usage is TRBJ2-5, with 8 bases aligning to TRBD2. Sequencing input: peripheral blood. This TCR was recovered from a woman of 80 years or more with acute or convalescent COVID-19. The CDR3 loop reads CASSLSGLVSRVQETQYF. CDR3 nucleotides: TGTGCCAGCAGTTTATCGGGACTAGTATCTCGGGTCCAAGAGACCCAGTACTTC.